This T cell receptor beta chain derives from a study of blood T cell repertoires in COVID-19. In the study overall: Some COVID-19 samples were acute and others convalescent; all came from the United States, Italy and Spain.

This CDR3 has 13 amino acids. V shed 10 bases, J shed 1 base, and the junction held 2 bases outside the gene matches. Looked up from germline, CDR1 is MNHEY and CDR2 is SVGAGI. Per the original data handling: Amplification from reference gene primers served as the basis for estimated nucleated cell counts. Repertoires were generated with immunoSEQ multiplex PCR, while TCRdb's copy carries only in-frame clones and drops some. The V and J calls and clone size are taken from that table; D and trimming were inferred from the DNA. This sample yields 85,000 to 90,000 clones, of which 65% to 80% are seen a single time; about 11% belongs to the top ten.

The chain carries TRBV6-5 and TRBJ2-5; TRBD2 agrees at 11 bases. The sample was peripheral blood. This receptor was identified in a man between 65 and 80 years old with acute or convalescent COVID-19. The CDR3 DNA reads as TGTGCCACCACTAGCGGGGGCCAAGAGACCCAGTACTTC. Translated: CATTSGGQETQYF.